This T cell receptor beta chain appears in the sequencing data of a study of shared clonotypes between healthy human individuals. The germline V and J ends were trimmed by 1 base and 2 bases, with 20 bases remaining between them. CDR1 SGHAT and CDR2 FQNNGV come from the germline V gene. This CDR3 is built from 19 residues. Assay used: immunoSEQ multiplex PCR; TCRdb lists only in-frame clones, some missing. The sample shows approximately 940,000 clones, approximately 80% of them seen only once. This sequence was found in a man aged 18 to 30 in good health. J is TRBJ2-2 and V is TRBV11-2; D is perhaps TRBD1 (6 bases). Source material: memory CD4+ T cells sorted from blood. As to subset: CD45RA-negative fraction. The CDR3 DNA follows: TGTGCCAGCAGCTTAGGAAGGGGCAGGGGCGTGGGTAACACCGGGGAGCTGTTTTTT. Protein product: CASSLGRGRGVGNTGELFF. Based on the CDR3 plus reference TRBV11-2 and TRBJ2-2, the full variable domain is EAGVAQSPRYKIIEKRQSVAFWCNPISGHATLYWYQQILGQGPKLLIQFQNNGVVDDSQLPKDRFSAERLKGVDSTLKIQPAKLEDSAVYLCASSLGRGRGVGNTGELFFGEGSRLTVL.